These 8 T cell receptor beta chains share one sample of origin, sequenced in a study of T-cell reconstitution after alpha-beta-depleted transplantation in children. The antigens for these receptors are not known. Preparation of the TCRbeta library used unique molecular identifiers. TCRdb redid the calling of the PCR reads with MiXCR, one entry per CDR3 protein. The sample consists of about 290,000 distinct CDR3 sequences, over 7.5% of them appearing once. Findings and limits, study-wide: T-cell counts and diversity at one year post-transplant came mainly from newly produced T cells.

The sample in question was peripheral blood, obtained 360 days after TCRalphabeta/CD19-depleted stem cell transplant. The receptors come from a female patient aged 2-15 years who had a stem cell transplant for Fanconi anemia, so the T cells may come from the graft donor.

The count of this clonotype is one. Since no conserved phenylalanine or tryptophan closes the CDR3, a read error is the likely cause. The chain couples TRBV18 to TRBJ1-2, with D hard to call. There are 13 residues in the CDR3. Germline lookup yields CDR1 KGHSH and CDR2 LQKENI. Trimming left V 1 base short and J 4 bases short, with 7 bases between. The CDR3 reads CASSPRAGYGYTY. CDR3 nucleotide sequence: TGTGCCAGCTCACCACGGGCAGGCTATGGCTACACCTAC.

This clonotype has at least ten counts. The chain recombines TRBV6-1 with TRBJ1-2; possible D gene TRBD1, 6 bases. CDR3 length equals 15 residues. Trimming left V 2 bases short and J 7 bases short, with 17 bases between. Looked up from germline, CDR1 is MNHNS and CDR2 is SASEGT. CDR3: CASSESPYRAGGYTF. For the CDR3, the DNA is TGTGCCAGCAGTGAAAGCCCGTACAGGGCTGGTGGCTACACCTTC.

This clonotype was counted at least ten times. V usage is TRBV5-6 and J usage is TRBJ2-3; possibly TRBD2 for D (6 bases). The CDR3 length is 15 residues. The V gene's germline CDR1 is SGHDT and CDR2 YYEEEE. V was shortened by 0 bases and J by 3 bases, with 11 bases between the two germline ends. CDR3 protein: CASSLVADYTDTQYF. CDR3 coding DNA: TGTGCCAGCAGCTTGGTCGCGGACTATACAGATACGCAGTATTTT.

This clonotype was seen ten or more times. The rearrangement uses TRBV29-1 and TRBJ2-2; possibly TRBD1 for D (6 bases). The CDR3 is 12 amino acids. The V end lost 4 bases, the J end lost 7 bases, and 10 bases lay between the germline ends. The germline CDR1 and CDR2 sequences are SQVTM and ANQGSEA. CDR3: CSVVRGGGELFF. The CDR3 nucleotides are TGCAGCGTTGTCAGGGGTGGCGGGGAGCTGTTTTTT.

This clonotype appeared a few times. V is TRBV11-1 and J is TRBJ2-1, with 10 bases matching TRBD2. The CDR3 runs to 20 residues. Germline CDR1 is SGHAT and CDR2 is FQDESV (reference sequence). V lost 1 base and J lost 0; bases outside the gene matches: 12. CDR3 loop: CASSLGRLAGPGGSYNEQFF. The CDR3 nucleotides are TGTGCCAGCAGCTTAGGCCGACTAGCGGGCCCCGGAGGCTCCTACAATGAGCAGTTCTTC.

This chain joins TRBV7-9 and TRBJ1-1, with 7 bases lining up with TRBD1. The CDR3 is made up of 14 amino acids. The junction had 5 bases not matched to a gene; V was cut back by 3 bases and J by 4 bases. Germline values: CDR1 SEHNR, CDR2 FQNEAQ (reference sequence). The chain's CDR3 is CASSFEGAGTEAFF. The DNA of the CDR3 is TGTGCCAGCAGCTTCGAGGGGGCAGGCACTGAAGCTTTCTTT.

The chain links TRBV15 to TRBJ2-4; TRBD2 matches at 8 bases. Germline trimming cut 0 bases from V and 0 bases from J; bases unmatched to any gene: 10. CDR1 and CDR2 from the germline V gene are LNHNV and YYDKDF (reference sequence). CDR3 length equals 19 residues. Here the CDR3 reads CATSRDRGLGGLAKNIQYF. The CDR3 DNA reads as TGTGCCACCAGCAGAGATAGGGGACTAGGGGGTCTAGCCAAAAACATTCAGTACTTC. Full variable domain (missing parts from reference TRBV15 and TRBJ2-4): DAMVIQNPRYQVTQFGKPVTLSCSQTLNHNVMYWYQQKSSQAPKLLFHYYDKDFNNEADTPDNFQSRRPNTSFCFLDIRSPGLGDTAMYLCATSRDRGLGGLAKNIQYFGAGTRLSVL.

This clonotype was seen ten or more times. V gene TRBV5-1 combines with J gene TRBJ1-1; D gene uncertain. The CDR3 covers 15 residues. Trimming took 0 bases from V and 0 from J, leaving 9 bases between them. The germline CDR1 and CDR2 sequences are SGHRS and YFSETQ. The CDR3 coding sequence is TGCGCCAGCAGCTTGGGTGGGCTTCTGAACACTGAAGCTTTCTTT. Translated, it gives CASSLGGLLNTEAFF.